This T cell receptor (beta chain) stems from a study of blood T cell repertoires in COVID-19. At the level of the study: The United States, Italy and Spain provided the acute and convalescent COVID-19 samples.

CDR3 length: 12 residues. Germline assignment: CDR1 MGHDK and CDR2 SYGVNS. V shed 10 bases and J shed 6 bases, with 10 bases lying between them. Original processing notes: Estimation of nucleated cell counts relied on the amplification of reference gene primers. Sequenced by immunoSEQ multiplex PCR; TCRdb stores in-frame clones only, minus some. From that table come the V and J calls and clone size; the DNA was used to work out D and trimming. Here the sample spans under 150,000 clones, approximately 81% being singletons. The sequenced sample was peripheral blood. The sequence was collected from a man aged 45-65 years with acute or convalescent COVID-19. The V and J genes are TRBV25-1 and TRBJ1-6, with unresolved D. The CDR3 here is CATRGANSPLHF. The CDR3 nucleotides are TGTGCCACTCGGGGAGCTAATTCACCCCTCCACTTT.